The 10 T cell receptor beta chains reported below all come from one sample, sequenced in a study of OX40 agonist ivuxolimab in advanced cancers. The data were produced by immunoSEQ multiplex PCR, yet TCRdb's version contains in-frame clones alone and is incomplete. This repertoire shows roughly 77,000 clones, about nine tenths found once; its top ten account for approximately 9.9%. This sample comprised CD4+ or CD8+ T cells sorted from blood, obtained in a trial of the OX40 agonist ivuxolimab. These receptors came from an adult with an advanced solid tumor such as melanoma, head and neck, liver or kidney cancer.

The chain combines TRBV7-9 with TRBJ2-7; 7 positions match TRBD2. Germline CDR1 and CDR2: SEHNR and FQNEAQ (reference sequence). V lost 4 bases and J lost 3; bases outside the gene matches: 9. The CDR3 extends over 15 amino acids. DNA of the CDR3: TGTGCCAGCAGCTCCACCGGGAGGCCCCTCTACGAGCAGTACTTC. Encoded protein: CASSSTGRPLYEQYF.

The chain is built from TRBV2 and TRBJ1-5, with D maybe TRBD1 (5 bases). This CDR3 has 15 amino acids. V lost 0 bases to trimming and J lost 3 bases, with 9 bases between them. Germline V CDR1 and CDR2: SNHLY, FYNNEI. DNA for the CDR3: TGTGCCAGCAGTGAAGCGCTAGGGGTCAATCAGCCCCAGCATTTT. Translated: CASSEALGVNQPQHF.

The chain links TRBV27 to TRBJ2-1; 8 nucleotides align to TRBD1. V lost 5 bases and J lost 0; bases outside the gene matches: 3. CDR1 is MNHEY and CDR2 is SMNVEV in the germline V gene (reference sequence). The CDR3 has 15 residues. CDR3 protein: CASSRTGGSYNEQFF. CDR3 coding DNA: TGTGCCAGCAGTCGTACAGGGGGCTCCTACAATGAGCAGTTCTTC.

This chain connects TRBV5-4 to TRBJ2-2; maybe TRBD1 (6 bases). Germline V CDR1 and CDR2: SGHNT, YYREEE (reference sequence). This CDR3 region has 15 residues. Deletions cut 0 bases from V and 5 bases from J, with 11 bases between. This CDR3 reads CASSLVPGETGELFF. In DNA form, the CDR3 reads TGTGCCAGCAGCTTGGTTCCAGGGGAGACCGGGGAGCTGTTTTTT. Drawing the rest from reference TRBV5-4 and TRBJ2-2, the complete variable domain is ETGVTQSPTHLIKTRGQQVTLRCSSQSGHNTVSWYQQALGQGPQFIFQYYREEENGRGNFPPRFSGLQFPNYSSELNVNALELDDSALYLCASSLVPGETGELFFGEGSRLTVL.

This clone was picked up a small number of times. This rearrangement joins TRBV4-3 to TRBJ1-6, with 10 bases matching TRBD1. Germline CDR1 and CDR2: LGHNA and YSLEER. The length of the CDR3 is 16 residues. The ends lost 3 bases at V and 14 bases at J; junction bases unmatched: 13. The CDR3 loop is CASSQDRGALGLALHF. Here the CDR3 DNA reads TGCGCCAGCAGCCAGGACAGGGGGGCTTTGGGTTTGGCCCTCCACTTT.

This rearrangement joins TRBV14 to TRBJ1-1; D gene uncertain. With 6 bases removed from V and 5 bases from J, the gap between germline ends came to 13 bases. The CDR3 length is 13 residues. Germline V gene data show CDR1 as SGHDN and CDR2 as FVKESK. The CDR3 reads CASSPWGGTEAFF. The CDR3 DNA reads TGTGCCAGCAGTCCATGGGGAGGGACTGAAGCTTTCTTT.

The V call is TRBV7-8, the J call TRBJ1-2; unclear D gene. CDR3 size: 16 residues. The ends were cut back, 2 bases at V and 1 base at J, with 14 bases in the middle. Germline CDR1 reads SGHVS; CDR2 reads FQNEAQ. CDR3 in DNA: TGTGCCAGCAGCTTAAGCTTGGGCAGCATTAACTATGGCTACACCTTC. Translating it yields CASSLSLGSINYGYTF.

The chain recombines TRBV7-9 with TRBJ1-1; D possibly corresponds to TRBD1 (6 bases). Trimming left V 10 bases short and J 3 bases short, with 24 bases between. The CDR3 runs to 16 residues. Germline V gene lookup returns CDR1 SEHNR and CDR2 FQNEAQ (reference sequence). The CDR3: CATQPDRSIRDTEAFF. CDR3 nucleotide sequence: TGTGCCACCCAACCCGACAGGTCCATCCGGGACACTGAAGCTTTCTTT.

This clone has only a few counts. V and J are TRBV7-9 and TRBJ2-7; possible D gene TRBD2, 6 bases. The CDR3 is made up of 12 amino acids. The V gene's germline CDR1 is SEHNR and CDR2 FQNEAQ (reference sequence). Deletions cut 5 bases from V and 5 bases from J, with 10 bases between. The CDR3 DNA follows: TGTGCCAGCAGCCAGGGACTCCACGAGCAGTACTTC. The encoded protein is CASSQGLHEQYF.

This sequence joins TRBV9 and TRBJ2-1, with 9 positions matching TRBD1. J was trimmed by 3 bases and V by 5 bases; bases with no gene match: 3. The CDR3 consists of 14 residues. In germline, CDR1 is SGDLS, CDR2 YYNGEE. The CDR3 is CASSRTGDYNEQFF. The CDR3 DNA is TGTGCCAGCAGTAGGACAGGGGACTACAATGAGCAGTTCTTC.